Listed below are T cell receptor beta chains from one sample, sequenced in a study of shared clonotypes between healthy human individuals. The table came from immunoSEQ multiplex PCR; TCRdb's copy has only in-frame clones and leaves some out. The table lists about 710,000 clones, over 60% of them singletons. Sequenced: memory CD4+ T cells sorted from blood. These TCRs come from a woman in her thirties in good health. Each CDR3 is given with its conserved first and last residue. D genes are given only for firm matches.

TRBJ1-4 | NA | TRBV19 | CASSIGATNEKLFF
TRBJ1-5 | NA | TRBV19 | CASSIVLSNQPQHF
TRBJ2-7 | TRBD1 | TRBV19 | CASSTTTGGYEQYF
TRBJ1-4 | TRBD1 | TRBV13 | CASSTTGVREKLFF
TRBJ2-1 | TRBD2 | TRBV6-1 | CASSENRGGPREQFF
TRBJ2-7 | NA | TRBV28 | CASSSPRHRRYEQYF
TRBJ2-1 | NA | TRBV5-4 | CASSLGLGQDNEQFF
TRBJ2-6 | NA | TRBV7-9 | CASSPWGQAGSGANVLTF
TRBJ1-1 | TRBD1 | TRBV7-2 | CASSGRTGLNTEAFF
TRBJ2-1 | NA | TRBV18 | CASSPQREENEQFF
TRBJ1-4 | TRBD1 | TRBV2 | CASSLETGPRREKLFF
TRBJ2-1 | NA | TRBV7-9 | CASSLVSREQFF
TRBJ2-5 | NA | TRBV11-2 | CASSKGEETQYF
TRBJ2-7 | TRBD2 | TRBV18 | CASSLGLAGATYEQYF
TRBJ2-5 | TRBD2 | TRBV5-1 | CASSLAWGGQETQYF
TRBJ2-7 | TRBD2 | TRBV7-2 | CASSIGLAETYEQYF
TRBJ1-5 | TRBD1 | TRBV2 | CASRFGTDNQPQHF
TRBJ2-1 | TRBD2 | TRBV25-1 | CASIWTSGRRDEQFF
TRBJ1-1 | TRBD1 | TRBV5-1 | CASSTGDRDWPEAFF
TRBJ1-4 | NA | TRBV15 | CATSRDLVGATNEKLFF
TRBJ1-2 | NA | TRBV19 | CASSGQSGYGYTF
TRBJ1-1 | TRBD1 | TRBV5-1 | CASSGTANTEAFF
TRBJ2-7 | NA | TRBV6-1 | CAIKRRDTGSYEQYF
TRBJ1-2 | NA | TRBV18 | CASATGIRDGYTF
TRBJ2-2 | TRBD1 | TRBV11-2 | CASRRTGAPQNTGELFF
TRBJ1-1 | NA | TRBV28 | CASSLAHRGTEAFF
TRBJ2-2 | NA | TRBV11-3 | CASSPTGSANTGELFF
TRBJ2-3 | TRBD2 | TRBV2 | CASESGGTDTQYF
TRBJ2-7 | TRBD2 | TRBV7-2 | CASSLVAGGTYEQYF
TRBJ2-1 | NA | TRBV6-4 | CASSDRLNEQFF
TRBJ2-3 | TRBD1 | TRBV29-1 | CSVTQGAWTDTQYF
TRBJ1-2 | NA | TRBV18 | CASSPMTEGNGYTF
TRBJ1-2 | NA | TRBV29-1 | CSVEGGGLGYTF
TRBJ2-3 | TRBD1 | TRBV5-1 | CASSIWTGASTDTQYF
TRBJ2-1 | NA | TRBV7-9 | CASSLRRDYNEQFF
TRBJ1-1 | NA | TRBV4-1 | CASSQRNWDTEAFF
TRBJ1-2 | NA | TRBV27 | CASSSPRGRRGGYTF
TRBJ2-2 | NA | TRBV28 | CASSSLDSHNTGELFF
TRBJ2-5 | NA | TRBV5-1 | CASSLRETQYF
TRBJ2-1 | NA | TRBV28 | CASSYYNEQFF
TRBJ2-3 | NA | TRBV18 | CASSKLPLGDTQYF
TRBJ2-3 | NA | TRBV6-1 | CASTRGRGVTDTQYF
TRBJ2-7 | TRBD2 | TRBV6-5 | CASSYRGTSAYEQYF